This T cell receptor beta chain comes out of a study of human T cells and chemical hapten exposure. Study-level background: Alopecia areata, totalis and universalis patients, mostly female, were included.

This clonotype has only a few counts. V lost 8 bases, J lost 6 bases, and 17 bases lay in between. There are 14 residues in the CDR3. Per the germline V gene, CDR1 is MDHEN and CDR2 is SYDVKM. The sample's time point: patch test 3, about 24 weeks after DPC sensitization. The treatment was: therapeutic diphenylcyclopropenone sensitization with weekly scalp DPC. In TCRdb, the RACE reads were re-called with MiXCR into one record per CDR3 protein. The table includes 70,000 or so distinct CDR3 sequences, more than 9.5% detected once. This clonotype was obtained from a woman aged 45 to 65 with alopecia areata. Some clones in this sample may be carry-over from other donors' samples. The specimen comprised whole blood, sampled in connection with sensitization to the hapten diphenylcyclopropenone (DPC). The J gene is TRBJ2-1, the V gene TRBV28; no clear D gene. The CDR3, as DNA: TGTGCCAGCGGCGAAGGAACTGACCTCAATGAGCAGTTCTTC. Protein product: CASGEGTDLNEQFF.